Presented here are 28 T cell receptor beta chains from one specimen sequenced in a study of molecular identifiers for immune sequencing clone quantification. TCRdb used MiXCR to reprocess the PCR reads, holding one entry per CDR3 protein. This sample carries 300,000 to 350,000 distinct CDR3 sequences, over 20% of them seen once, and the ten largest clones take roughly 0.86%. Sequenced sample: naive CD8+ T cells from blood, with Jurkat cell RNA spiked in. Subset in this sample: FACS-sorted CD8+CD4-CCR7+CD45RA+ naive T cells. These receptors originate from a human donor in good health. Some libraries in this study had Jurkat cell RNA spiked in.

This clonotype occurred many times. The chain uses TRBV6-2 or TRBV6-3 and TRBJ2-2, with D perhaps matching TRBD2 (6 bases). This CDR3 contains 17 residues. Germline loops: CDR1 MNHEY, CDR2 SVGEGT. The V end was cut by 2 bases, the J end by 5 bases, with 18 bases between. DNA for the CDR3: TGTGCCAGCAGTTACGACCCCACCGGGGGTTATACCGGGGAGCTGTTTTTT. As protein: CASSYDPTGGYTGELFF.

This clonotype showed up many times. The V and J genes are TRBV4-2 and TRBJ1-6; possibly TRBD1 for D (5 bases). Trimming pared 0 bases from V and 9 bases from J, leaving 12 bases between. The CDR3 is made up of 15 amino acids. Per germline, CDR1 LGHNA and CDR2 YNFKEQ. CDR3 nucleotide sequence: TGTGCCAGCAGCCAAGAGTGGTCCGGGGGTTCACCCCTCCACTTT. Protein product: CASSQEWSGGSPLHF.

There are a few counts of this clonotype. With a much larger clone just one base away, this may be a read error. V gene TRBV7-8 combines with J gene TRBJ1-5; D is ambiguous. The CDR3 runs to 16 residues. Germline-derived CDR1 and CDR2 are SGHVS and FQNEAQ. V was clipped by 1 base and J by 6 bases, with 16 bases between them. CDR3 residues: CASSLVLGRVSQPQHF. The CDR3 DNA reads TGTGCCAGCAGCTTAGTGTTGGGGAGAGTCAGTCAGCCCCAGCATTTT. The variable domain in full, completed from reference TRBV7-8 and TRBJ1-5, reads GAGVSQSPRYKVAKRGQDVALRCDPISGHVSLFWYQQALGQGPEFLTYFQNEAQLDKSGLPSDRFFAERPEGSVSTLKIQRTQQEDSAVYLCASSLVLGRVSQPQHFGDGTRLSIL.

This clonotype was seen ten or more times. The chain recombines TRBV5-1 with TRBJ2-3; D is perhaps TRBD2 (6 bases). Per the germline V gene, CDR1 is SGHRS and CDR2 is YFSETQ. CDR3 length equals 15 residues. Trimming left V 4 bases short and J 1 base short, with 13 bases between. CDR3 region: CASSAPGEGTDTQYF. The CDR3 bases are TGCGCCAGCAGCGCGCCGGGGGAGGGCACAGATACGCAGTATTTT.

As regards this clonotype: A much larger clone lies a single base off, so this may be a read error. Likely a read error: the CDR3 ends without its conserved phenylalanine or tryptophan. The rearrangement links TRBV4-1 to TRBJ1-2; D gene ambiguous. Germline V lookup: CDR1 MGHRA, CDR2 YSYEKL. This CDR3 is 13 amino acids long. V lost 1 base, J lost 4 bases, and 7 bases lay in between. DNA for the CDR3: TGCGCCAGCAGCCAAGTTCAGTCCTATGGCTACACCCTC. Protein sequence: CASSQVQSYGYTL.

This clonotype was seen repeatedly, ten times or more. The chain carries TRBV5-1 and TRBJ2-7; D not resolved. This CDR3 is built from 13 residues. The germline V and J ends were trimmed by 0 bases and 3 bases, with 7 bases remaining between them. The germline V gene has CDR1 SGHRS and CDR2 YFSETQ. The CDR3 is CASSLDPGYEQYF. Written as DNA, the CDR3 is TGCGCCAGCAGCTTGGACCCGGGCTACGAGCAGTACTTC. Together with reference TRBV5-1 and TRBJ2-7, the CDR3 gives the full variable domain: KAGVTQTPRYLIKTRGQQVTLSCSPISGHRSVSWYQQTPGQGLQFLFEYFSETQRNKGNFPGRFSGRQFSNSRSEMNVSTLELGDSALYLCASSLDPGYEQYFGPGTRLTVT.

This clonotype was counted ten times or more. The chain joins TRBV29-1 to TRBJ2-3, with 10 positions matching TRBD2. CDR1 is SQVTM and CDR2 is ANQGSEA in the germline V gene. The length of the CDR3 is 15 residues. V was pared by 5 bases and J by 4 bases, with 9 bases of the junction left unmatched. CDR3 coding DNA: TGCAGCGTTCCTGGATTAGCGGGAGGCTCAGATACGCAGTATTTT. The encoded protein is CSVPGLAGGSDTQYF.

Comments on this clonotype: At one boundary the junction diverges from the germline segment, which might be a read error. This chain uses TRBV19 with TRBJ1-5; 9 nucleotides line up with TRBD1. The V gene's germline CDR1 is LNHDA and CDR2 SQIVND (reference sequence). The CDR3 runs to 14 residues. CDR3 amino acids: CASSPGTGLQPRHF. CDR3 DNA sequence: TGTGCCAGTAGCCCAGGGACAGGGCTGCAGCCCCGGCATTTT.

This clonotype was recorded once. A much larger clone is a single base away; this may be a read error. The genes are TRBV7-3 and TRBJ2-2, with 10 positions matching TRBD1. The CDR3 runs to 16 residues. The germline V gene has CDR1 SGHTA and CDR2 FQGTGA. In DNA, the CDR3 is TGTGCCAGCAGCTTAACGGGACAGGGGAACACCGGGGAGGTGTTTTTT. It is translated as CASSLTGQGNTGEVFF.

This clonotype came up many times. This chain connects TRBV7-9 to TRBJ2-7, with 7 bases matching TRBD2. V lost 8 bases, J lost 6 bases, and 7 bases stayed unmatched. The CDR3 loop spans 12 amino acids. CDR1 SEHNR and CDR2 FQNEAQ come from the germline V gene (reference sequence). The chain's CDR3 is CASSSGGGEQYF. DNA for the CDR3: TGTGCCAGCTCCTCTGGGGGGGGCGAGCAGTACTTC. Full variable domain (rest looked up from reference TRBV7-9 and TRBJ2-7): DTGVSQNPRHKITKRGQNVTFRCDPISEHNRLYWYRQTLGQGPEFLTYFQNEAQLEKSRLLSDRFSAERPKGSFSTLEIQRTEQGDSAMYLCASSSGGGEQYFGPGTRLTVT.

The gene calls are TRBV7-9 and TRBJ2-2; D may be TRBD2 (6 bases). The V gene's germline CDR1 is SEHNR and CDR2 FQNEAQ (reference sequence). V lost 6 bases to trimming and J lost 1 base, with 18 bases between them. The CDR3 is 17 amino acids. Written as DNA, the CDR3 is TGTGCCAGCAGGGATCTTTTAGCGGAGAAGAACACCGGGGAGCTGTTTTTT. Protein: CASRDLLAEKNTGELFF.

This clonotype showed up many times. The rearrangement links TRBV12-3 or TRBV12-4 to TRBJ1-1, with D unclear. Trimming left V 2 bases short and J 5 bases short, with 3 bases between. The length of the CDR3 is 11 residues. The CDR3 DNA follows: TGTGCCAGCAGTTTAAGTACTGAAGCTTTCTTT. This translates into CASSLSTEAFF.

This clonotype was seen repeatedly, ten times or more. V and J are TRBV4-1 and TRBJ1-6, with D possibly TRBD1 on 5 matching bases. The germline gives CDR1 MGHRA, CDR2 YSYEKL. Trimming removed 1 base at V and 9 bases at J, with 13 bases between. CDR3 length equals 15 residues. In DNA form, the CDR3 reads TGCGCCAGCAGCCAAGGACCAGGGTTGAGTTCACCCCTCCACTTT. It encodes CASSQGPGLSSPLHF.

Ten or more counts support this clonotype. The chain employs TRBV5-4 and TRBJ1-6; a weak D match, TRBD1 (5 bases). Germline V CDR1 and CDR2: SGHNT, YYREEE (reference sequence). This CDR3 spans 15 amino acids. The V end was cut by 0 bases, the J end by 10 bases, with 14 bases between. In DNA form, the CDR3 reads TGTGCCAGCAGCTTGGAAAAAATCTCAGGGTCACCCCTCCACTTT. It translates to CASSLEKISGSPLHF.

The CDR3, as DNA: TGTGCCAGCAGTTTACTGGGGTCGAACACCGGGGAGCTGTTTTTT. Its protein is CASSLLGSNTGELFF. The chain has TRBV27 and TRBJ2-2; the D is unclear. V lost 2 bases, J lost 0 bases, and 7 bases lay in between. This CDR3 contains 15 residues. Germline CDR1 and CDR2: MNHEY and SMNVEV (reference sequence).

This clonotype was counted ten times or more. The chain carries TRBV11-3 and TRBJ2-1; D not resolved. V shed 1 base and J shed 0 bases, with 10 bases lying between them. The CDR3 contains 16 residues. Germline CDR1 is SGHNT and CDR2 is YENEEA. The CDR3: CASSLVGSSSYNEQFF. In nucleotides, the CDR3 is TGTGCCAGCAGCTTAGTAGGCTCCAGCTCCTACAATGAGCAGTTCTTC.

This chain connects TRBV7-9 to TRBJ1-2, with D uncertain. Per germline, CDR1 SEHNR and CDR2 FQNEAQ (reference sequence). V was cut by 2 bases and J by 6 bases, with 22 bases left in between. CDR3 length: 17 amino acids. CDR3 in DNA: TGTGCCAGCAGCTTACTGATGCTCTCCGGACGACAAAATGGCTACACCTTC. Translated: CASSLLMLSGRQNGYTF.

This clonotype was counted ten times or more. This chain joins TRBV6-6 and TRBJ2-7, with D maybe TRBD2 (6 bases). V dropped 7 bases and J dropped 6 bases, with 19 bases sitting between them. This CDR3 region has 14 residues. Germline V gene lookup returns CDR1 MNHNY and CDR2 SVGAGI (reference sequence). Here the CDR3 DNA reads TGTGCCAGCACTCACCCGGGGGATCACTCCGAGCAGTACTTC. Residues: CASTHPGDHSEQYF.

This clonotype occurred a few times. The chain recombines TRBV9 with TRBJ2-1, with a tentative D call TRBD2 (6 bases). Germline CDR1 reads SGDLS; CDR2 reads YYNGEE. The CDR3 has 15 residues. V was trimmed by 3 bases and J by 5 bases, leaving 15 bases between them. The CDR3 bases are TGTGCCAGCAGCGCCGGGCCCTCTAGCGACAATGAGCAGTTCTTC. It encodes CASSAGPSSDNEQFF.

V and J are TRBV20-1 and TRBJ2-7; D is uncertain. V lost 0 bases, J lost 3 bases, and 6 bases lay in between. The CDR3 is 12 residues long. Germline V lookup: CDR1 DFQATT, CDR2 SNEGSKA (reference sequence). The CDR3 here is CSARDSYYEQYF. The CDR3 nucleotides read TGCAGTGCTAGAGACAGTTACTACGAGCAGTACTTC.

This clonotype has ten or more counts. This chain uses TRBV20-1 with TRBJ2-7; TRBD1 agrees at 9 bases. The V gene's germline CDR1 is DFQATT and CDR2 SNEGSKA (reference sequence). Trimming at V came to 3 bases and at J to 5 bases, leaving 5 bases not matched to a gene. This CDR3 comprises 13 residues. The CDR3 DNA reads as TGCAGTGCTAGCGGACAGGGGAAGAACGAGCAGTACTTC. It is translated as CSASGQGKNEQYF.

About this clonotype: A much larger clone is a single base away; this may be a read error. The chain couples TRBV27 to TRBJ1-2; no definite D call. The CDR3 totals 13 residues. Per the germline V gene, CDR1 is MNHEY and CDR2 is SMNVEV (reference sequence). The CDR3 reads CACSSWESYGYTF. The CDR3 DNA reads TGTGCCTGCAGTTCCTGGGAGTCCTATGGCTACACCTTC.

With respect to this clonotype: Germline is not matched at one junction end, which may reflect a read error. The gene calls are TRBV28 and TRBJ2-7; D remains unclear. This CDR3 has 11 residues. In germline, CDR1 is MDHEN, CDR2 SYDVKM. CDR3 coding DNA: TGTGCCCGCAGTTTGGAGTACGAGCAGTACTTC. It codes for CARSLEYEQYF.

This clonotype has at least ten counts. The chain has TRBV12-3 or TRBV12-4 and TRBJ2-5; 10 bases are a match to TRBD2. This CDR3 has 16 amino acids. V gave up 5 bases and J gave up 5 bases; unmatched junction bases: 11. CDR3 bases: TGTGCCAGCAGTCCACTAGCGGGGCGGTTCGCTGAGACCCAGTACTTC. Translation: CASSPLAGRFAETQYF.

The rearrangement uses TRBV20-1 and TRBJ1-4; D gene uncertain. Germline assignment: CDR1 DFQATT and CDR2 SNEGSKA (reference sequence). Between the trimmed V and J ends, which lost 3 bases and 0 bases, there was a span of 11 bases. The CDR3 runs to 15 residues. CDR3 DNA sequence: TGCAGTGCTAGTGGCGGGCTTGCAACTAATGAAAAACTGTTTTTT. Protein: CSASGGLATNEKLFF.

Worth noting for this clonotype: A much more abundant neighbour one base away suggests this may be a read error. This sequence joins TRBV15 and TRBJ2-7; 8 bases line up with TRBD1. V trimming: 4 bases; J trimming: 2 bases; junction bases outside the gene matches: 16. This CDR3 is 18 amino acids long. Germline loops: CDR1 LNHNV, CDR2 YYDKDF (reference sequence). The CDR3 loop is CATSNHRDPGQDPYEQYF. CDR3 DNA: TGTGCCACCAGCAACCACAGAGACCCGGGACAGGACCCCTACGAGCAGTACTTC.

In nucleotides, the CDR3 is TGCGCCAGCAGCCAGCGACTAGCGGGAGAGAATGAGCAGTTCTTC. Translation gives CASSQRLAGENEQFF. The chain recombines TRBV23-1 with TRBJ2-1, with 12 bases fitting TRBD2. Being an ORF, TRBV23-1 has a function that is uncertain. V dropped 6 bases and J dropped 7; count of bases not matched to a gene: 7. This CDR3 is 15 amino acids long.

This clonotype was detected ten times or more. The chain is built from TRBV7-2 and TRBJ1-5; weak D call: TRBD1 (5 bases). Germline V gene sequence: CDR1 SGHTA, CDR2 FQGNSA. This CDR3 region has 14 residues. Trimming cost V 3 bases and J 7 bases, with 13 bases left between them. The CDR3 region has the DNA TGTGCCAGCAGCTTCTCAGGGATCGGCCAGCCCCAGCATTTT. This translates into CASSFSGIGQPQHF. Variable domain in full (rest from reference TRBV7-2 and TRBJ1-5): GAGVSQSPSNKVTEKGKDVELRCDPISGHTALYWYRQSLGQGLEFLIYFQGNSAPDKSGLPSDRFSAERTGGSVSTLTIQRTQQEDSAVYLCASSFSGIGQPQHFGDGTRLSIL.